This TCR beta chain was found in a study of T cell responses to AZD1222 COVID-19 vaccine. Points from the study as a whole: Clonal diversity was possibly underestimated, and the donors were mostly white British, with more females. Nearly half of spike-specific TCRs reportedly go after variant regions that carry no mutations.

Clones were read by immunoSEQ multiplex PCR, and TCRdb kept only the in-frame ones, dropping some. This sample has 70,000 to 95,000 clones, with about 90% found just once. Samples with a second dose at about 4 or about 12 weeks were pooled together. Germline lookup yields CDR1 SGHRS and CDR2 YFSETQ. V was clipped by 5 bases and J by 6 bases; unmatched bases: 14. The CDR3 spans 16 residues. Worth noting for this clone: Its antigen is unknown.

This clonotype originated in an adult who received the AZD1222 COVID-19 vaccine. Material: peripheral blood, obtained 28 days after the second AZD1222 dose. This chain links TRBV5-1 with TRBJ2-3; 8 bases are a match to TRBD2. The CDR3 spells CASSSNSGVPPDTQYF. CDR3 coding DNA: TGCGCCAGCAGTTCCAATAGCGGGGTTCCCCCGGATACGCAGTATTTT. Supplemented by reference TRBV5-1 and TRBJ2-3, the full variable domain reads KAGVTQTPRYLIKTRGQQVTLSCSPISGHRSVSWYQQTPGQGLQFLFEYFSETQRNKGNFPGRFSGRQFSNSRSEMNVSTLELGDSALYLCASSSNSGVPPDTQYFGPGTRLTVL.